The 27 T cell receptor beta chains below all came from one sample that was sequenced in a study of cytomegalovirus exposure and HLA in healthy donors. Primers for the PCR totalled 60 Vbeta and 13 Jbeta. Some clones are missing from TCRdb's copy, which holds only in-frame ones; the method was immunoSEQ multiplex PCR. The sample has about 140,000 clones; 60% to 80% are singletons. Sequencing input: PBMCs. The receptors come from a man aged 18-30 years in good health and CMV-seropositive.

The DNA of the CDR3 is TGTGCCAGCAGTTTTCTCGGACAGGGTTACTTC. Amino acid sequence: CASSFLGQGYF. V is TRBV28 and J is TRBJ2-7, with 8 bases aligning to TRBD1. The ends lost 3 bases at V and 13 bases at J; junction bases unmatched: 5. The CDR3 contains 11 residues. CDR1 is MDHEN and CDR2 is SYDVKM in the germline V gene.

Concerning this clone itself: This sample includes further DNA sequences coding for the same CDR3. The chain couples TRBV29-1 to TRBJ1-2; TRBD1 agrees at 10 bases. Germline values: CDR1 SQVTM, CDR2 ANQGSEA. The ends lost 3 bases at V and 3 bases at J; junction bases unmatched: 4. CDR3 length: 14 residues. The CDR3 is CSVDPGQGDYGYTF. The DNA of the CDR3 is TGCAGCGTTGATCCCGGACAGGGGGACTATGGCTACACCTTC.

The rearrangement joins TRBV7-9 to TRBJ2-7, with 7 bases lining up with TRBD1. Germline V gene data show CDR1 as SEHNR and CDR2 as FQNEAQ (reference sequence). The V gene end was trimmed by 8 bases and the J gene end by 5 bases; junction bases not matched to a gene: 9. This CDR3 has 13 residues. CDR3 sequence (DNA): TGTGCCAGCGGCAGGGTCCAGGGGGACGAGCAGTACTTC. As protein: CASGRVQGDEQYF.

The rearrangement uses TRBV19 and TRBJ1-5; D is ambiguous. Trimming removed 3 bases from V and 7 bases from J, with 13 bases in between. The germline V gene has CDR1 LNHDA and CDR2 SQIVND (reference sequence). The CDR3 runs 14 residues. The CDR3: CASSIGGSYQPQHF. The CDR3 DNA is TGTGCCAGTAGTATCGGTGGTTCGTACCAGCCCCAGCATTTT.

The chain recombines TRBV2 with TRBJ2-3, with 13 bases that match TRBD2. The CDR3 runs 14 residues. CDR1 and CDR2 (germline): SNHLY, FYNNEI. Losses at the gene ends were 9 bases for V and 4 bases for J; bases not matched to a gene: 4. The CDR3 DNA is TGTGCCAGGGGACTAGCGGGATCGGCAGATACGCAGTATTTT. The encoded protein is CARGLAGSADTQYF.

CDR3 nucleotides: TGTGCCAGCAGCGATAGTCGCTCTGGAAACACCATATATTTT. Translating gives CASSDSRSGNTIYF. The gene calls are TRBV9 and TRBJ1-3; unclear D gene. V dropped 3 bases and J dropped 0 bases, with 7 bases sitting between them. Germline V CDR1 and CDR2: SGDLS, YYNGEE. The CDR3 loop spans 14 amino acids.

V gene TRBV28 combines with J gene TRBJ2-6; D gene unclear. V lost 3 bases to trimming and J lost 2 bases, with 8 bases between them. This CDR3 contains 15 residues. CDR1 and CDR2 from the germline V gene are MDHEN and SYDVKM. CDR3 in DNA: TGTGCCAGCAGTTTCCCCCCTCCTGGGGCCAACGTCCTGACTTTC. Translating gives CASSFPPPGANVLTF. Looking up the rest from reference TRBV28 and TRBJ2-6 gives the full variable domain: DVKVTQSSRYLVKRTGEKVFLECVQDMDHENMFWYRQDPGLGLRLIYFSYDVKMKEKGDIPEGYSVSREKKERFSLILESASTNQTSMYLCASSFPPPGANVLTFGAGSRLTVL.

The J gene is TRBJ1-2, the V gene TRBV28; unclear D gene. Per germline, CDR1 MDHEN and CDR2 SYDVKM. The V end was cut by 2 bases, the J end by 2 bases, with 9 bases between. The length of the CDR3 is 14 residues. CDR3 in amino acids: CASSLQALNYGYTF. The CDR3 DNA is TGTGCCAGCAGTTTACAGGCGCTGAACTATGGCTACACCTTC.

The CDR3 DNA is TGTGCCACCGCAAGAGGGGGGGAGAATCTAGAGACCCAGTACTTC. The encoded protein is CATARGGENLETQYF. This rearrangement joins TRBV15 to TRBJ2-5; a possible D gene is TRBD2 (7 bases). The CDR3 consists of 15 residues. Germline lookup yields CDR1 LNHNV and CDR2 YYDKDF (reference sequence). The V and J ends lost 8 bases and 4 bases respectively, with 20 bases between them.

This chain joins TRBV27 and TRBJ2-1; weak D call: TRBD1 (6 bases). The V end lost 5 bases, the J end lost 6 bases, and 14 bases lay between the germline ends. The length of the CDR3 is 14 residues. Germline CDR1 reads MNHEY; CDR2 reads SMNVEV (reference sequence). The CDR3 loop reads CASSTFTGSNEQFF. CDR3 nucleotide sequence: TGTGCCAGCAGTACCTTTACAGGGAGCAATGAGCAGTTCTTC.

The chain employs TRBV4-1 and TRBJ2-1; 9 bases are shared with TRBD1. With V trimmed by 4 bases and J by 2 bases, 12 bases remained unmatched. The CDR3 has 18 residues. Germline V lookup: CDR1 MGHRA, CDR2 YSYEKL. The CDR3 DNA reads as TGCGCCAGCAGCCTTAATTTTCCGGGACAGGGAACCTACAATGAGCAGTTCTTC. Translation gives CASSLNFPGQGTYNEQFF.

The chain is built from TRBV28 and TRBJ2-5; 13 positions match TRBD2. V was clipped by 7 bases and J by 3 bases; unmatched bases: 8. CDR3 length equals 16 residues. CDR1 MDHEN and CDR2 SYDVKM come from the germline V gene. The CDR3 loop is CASTLAGTSGKETQYF. The DNA for the CDR3 is TGTGCCAGCACCCTCGCCGGGACTAGCGGGAAAGAGACCCAGTACTTC.

The genes are TRBV28 and TRBJ1-1; 10 bases agree with TRBD1. V shed 5 bases, J shed 7 bases, and the junction held 13 bases outside the gene matches. The CDR3 contains 16 residues. Germline lookup yields CDR1 MDHEN and CDR2 SYDVKM. The DNA of the CDR3 is TGTGCCAGCAGTCCAACCGGGACAGGGGTCAAACGTGAAGCTTTCTTT. Translated: CASSPTGTGVKREAFF.

This chain links TRBV29-1 with TRBJ2-7; D is possibly TRBD1 (6 bases). V was shortened by 3 bases and J by 0 bases, with 9 bases between the two germline ends. The CDR3 length is 13 residues. CDR1 is SQVTM, CDR2 ANQGSEA, per germline. The CDR3 DNA sequence: TGCAGCGTTGAGGGGGCCAACTCCTACGAGCAGTACTTC. It encodes CSVEGANSYEQYF.

V and J are TRBV28 and TRBJ2-6; D is ambiguous. V was trimmed by 4 bases and J by 0 bases, leaving 19 bases between them. In germline, CDR1 is MDHEN, CDR2 SYDVKM. The CDR3 runs to 19 residues. The CDR3 bases are TGTGCCAGCAGTTCCGCTTTAGGAGAGGTCAGCTCTGGGGCCAACGTCCTGACTTTC. Residues: CASSSALGEVSSGANVLTF.

Here the CDR3 reads CASSFISVAQRGYEQYF. The CDR3 nucleotides are TGTGCCAGCAGCTTCATAAGTGTAGCACAAAGGGGGTACGAGCAGTACTTC. V and J are TRBV13 and TRBJ2-7; TRBD1 is a possible D gene (6 bases). V was pared by 3 bases and J by 4 bases, with 22 bases between. The CDR3 has 17 amino acids. Germline V CDR1 and CDR2: PRHDT, FYEKMQ (reference sequence).

In this sample, this clone turned up once. The J gene is TRBJ2-1, the V gene TRBV7-9; 10 bases fit TRBD1. V gave up 6 bases and J gave up 5 bases; unmatched junction bases: 7. The CDR3 runs 15 residues. Germline V gene lookup returns CDR1 SEHNR and CDR2 FQNEAQ (reference sequence). CDR3 sequence (DNA): TGTGCCAGCAGAACCGGGACAGGGGTTAACAATGAGCAGTTCTTC. It specifies CASRTGTGVNNEQFF.

V gene TRBV6-5 combines with J gene TRBJ2-3; 11 positions agree with TRBD2. CDR3 size: 15 residues. Germline CDR1 and CDR2: MNHEY and SVGAGI. J gave up 7 bases and V 6 bases, and 9 bases lay outside the gene matches. CDR3 nucleotide sequence: TGTGCCAGCAGCACCCGACTAGCGGGATTGAATACGCAGTATTTT. Translated: CASSTRLAGLNTQYF.

The CDR3 here is CASSPGQIQPQHF. The CDR3 DNA sequence: TGTGCCAGCTCACCGGGACAGATTCAGCCCCAGCATTTT. The J gene is TRBJ1-5, the V gene TRBV18; 7 bases fit TRBD1. Looked up from germline, CDR1 is KGHSH and CDR2 is LQKENI. The junction had 2 bases not matched to a gene; V was cut back by 3 bases and J by 6 bases. The CDR3 is made up of 13 amino acids. Full variable domain (remainder filled in from reference TRBV18 and TRBJ1-5): NAGVMQNPRHLVRRRGQEARLRCSPMKGHSHVYWYRQLPEEGLKFMVYLQKENIIDESGMPKERFSAEFPKEGPSILRIQQVVRGDSAAYFCASSPGQIQPQHFGDGTRLSIL.

The CDR3 protein is CASSAAREGVAFF. The CDR3 region has the DNA TGTGCCAGCAGTGCCGCCAGGGAGGGAGTAGCTTTCTTT. The rearrangement uses TRBV2 and TRBJ1-1; a possible D gene is TRBD1 (5 bases). CDR1 and CDR2 from the germline V gene are SNHLY and FYNNEI. The CDR3 loop spans 13 amino acids. V was pared by 4 bases and J by 10 bases, with 16 bases between.

The rearrangement links TRBV7-6 to TRBJ1-5, with D uncertain. The germline V gene has CDR1 SGHVS and CDR2 FNYEAQ. Between the trimmed V and J ends, which lost 5 bases and 6 bases, there was a span of 11 bases. The length of the CDR3 is 13 residues. The CDR3 protein is CASSIQWSQPQHF. The DNA of the CDR3 is TGTGCCAGCAGCATCCAGTGGAGTCAGCCCCAGCATTTT. The full variable domain, its missing parts supplied by reference TRBV7-6 and TRBJ1-5, is GAGVSQSPRYKVTKRGQDVALRCDPISGHVSLYWYRQALGQGPEFLTYFNYEAQQDKSGLPNDRFSAERPEGSISTLTIQRTEQRDSAMYRCASSIQWSQPQHFGDGTRLSIL.

The CDR3 loop is CASSKGQGLAYEQYF. CDR3 coding DNA: TGTGCCAGTAGTAAAGGACAGGGTCTTGCCTACGAGCAGTACTTC. V gene TRBV19 combines with J gene TRBJ2-7, with 8 bases identical to TRBD1. The CDR3 has 15 amino acids. Germline V gives CDR1 LNHDA, CDR2 SQIVND (reference sequence). The V segment lost 4 bases and the J segment 2 bases; nucleotides outside the gene matches: 7.

This clone was recorded only once. The gene calls are TRBV28 and TRBJ1-2; 10 bases agree with TRBD1. The V gene's germline CDR1 is MDHEN and CDR2 SYDVKM. The junction had 5 bases not matched to a gene; V was cut back by 0 bases and J by 7 bases. There are 15 residues in the CDR3. CDR3 protein: CASSLWGTGASGYTF. CDR3 bases: TGTGCCAGCAGTTTATGGGGGACAGGGGCCTCTGGCTACACCTTC.

The chain joins TRBV10-3 to TRBJ2-1, with D perhaps matching TRBD2 (6 bases). Trimming stripped 8 bases from V and 4 bases from J, with 18 bases between. Germline V CDR1 and CDR2: ENHRY, SYGVKD. This CDR3 comprises 15 residues. The CDR3 nucleotides read TGTGCCATCGGGACGATAGGGACTGCTTACAATGAGCAGTTCTTC. Its protein is CAIGTIGTAYNEQFF.

V is TRBV6-5 and J is TRBJ1-2; D is possibly TRBD1 (5 bases). Germline CDR1 reads MNHEY; CDR2 reads SVGAGI. The CDR3 is 14 amino acids. Trimming took 6 bases from V and 6 from J, leaving 17 bases between them. As DNA, the CDR3 is TGTGCCAGCAGGGCCCGGCAGGGTCGTCATGGCTACACCTTC. This codes for CASRARQGRHGYTF.

The V call is TRBV27, the J call TRBJ1-1, with D maybe TRBD1 (6 bases). The CDR3 is 15 amino acids. Per germline, CDR1 MNHEY and CDR2 SMNVEV (reference sequence). V was trimmed by 2 bases and J by 3 bases, leaving 13 bases between them. The CDR3: CASSLRGGDYTEAFF. CDR3 sequence (DNA): TGTGCCAGCAGTTTACGGGGGGGCGACTACACTGAAGCTTTCTTT.

The chain combines TRBV12-5 with TRBJ2-3; TRBD2 matches at 11 bases. The V segment lost 7 bases and the J segment 5 bases; nucleotides outside the gene matches: 8. This CDR3 spans 15 amino acids. Germline-derived CDR1 and CDR2 are LGHNT and FRNRAP. CDR3 residues: CASALAGGPQDTQYF. The CDR3 region has the DNA TGTGCTAGTGCTTTAGCGGGAGGGCCGCAAGATACGCAGTATTTT.